Listed here are 18 T cell receptor beta chains from one sample, sequenced in a study of long-term antiretroviral therapy in people with HIV. The assay, immunoSEQ v3.0, was run at survey level. Sequencing used immunoSEQ multiplex PCR; TCRdb keeps in-frame clones, though not all of them. Here the sample spans 15,000 to 20,000 clones, just over 75% being singletons. Sequenced material: unsorted PBMCs, taken 0.5 years before starting antiretroviral therapy. These receptors were collected from a woman aged 45-59 years with HIV.

The chain joins TRBV5-1 to TRBJ1-2; tentatively, D is TRBD1 (5 bases). CDR3 length: 14 residues. The V end was cut by 7 bases, the J end by 3 bases, with 16 bases between. Germline V lookup: CDR1 SGHRS, CDR2 YFSETQ. This CDR3 reads CASAEGSGDYGYTF. The CDR3 DNA reads TGCGCCAGCGCCGAGGGGTCGGGGGACTATGGCTACACCTTC.

The rearrangement links TRBV14 to TRBJ1-1; the D is unclear. Trimming shortened V by 3 bases and J by 0 bases, and 8 bases separated the two germline ends. Germline CDR1 and CDR2: SGHDN and FVKESK. This CDR3 spans 14 amino acids. In DNA form, the CDR3 reads TGTGCCAGCAGCCAGGATATTATGAACACTGAAGCTTTCTTT. It yields the protein CASSQDIMNTEAFF.

This sequence joins TRBV5-8 and TRBJ2-3; D unclear. The CDR3 contains 15 residues. V gave up 2 bases and J gave up 2 bases, with 12 bases separating them. The germline CDR1 and CDR2 sequences are SGHTS and YDEGEE. For the CDR3, the DNA is TGTGCCAGCAGCTTCCCTGACGGCTACACAGATACGCAGTATTTT. Translated: CASSFPDGYTDTQYF.

The J gene is TRBJ1-4, the V gene TRBV19; D might be TRBD1 (5 bases). V was cut by 6 bases and J by 4 bases, with 15 bases left in between. This CDR3 is 15 amino acids long. CDR1 and CDR2 (germline): LNHDA, SQIVND (reference sequence). The CDR3 is CASRDPGRVNEKLFF. The DNA for the CDR3 is TGTGCCAGTAGGGACCCGGGACGGGTTAATGAAAAACTGTTTTTT.

The chain uses TRBV7-7 and TRBJ2-6, with 12 bases that match TRBD1. Germline CDR1 reads SSHAT; CDR2 reads FNYEAQ (reference sequence). CDR3 length: 17 amino acids. The V segment lost 5 bases and the J segment 2 bases; nucleotides outside the gene matches: 4. The CDR3, as DNA: TGTGCCAGCAGCCTGGGGACAGGGGGCGCTGGGGCCAACGTCCTGACTTTC. Translation: CASSLGTGGAGANVLTF.

This chain joins TRBV6-5 and TRBJ2-5; tentatively, D is TRBD2 (6 bases). Trimming shortened V by 0 bases and J by 4 bases, and 6 bases separated the two germline ends. Germline V CDR1 and CDR2: MNHEY, SVGAGI. The CDR3 spans 13 residues. CDR3 sequence reads: CASSYSAGETQYF. CDR3 coding DNA: TGTGCCAGCAGTTACTCAGCGGGAGAGACCCAGTACTTC.

The J gene is TRBJ2-3, the V gene TRBV5-1; TRBD1 agrees at 8 bases. CDR3 length equals 15 residues. From germline, CDR1 is SGHRS and CDR2 YFSETQ. The junction had 2 bases not matched to a gene; V was cut back by 0 bases and J by 2 bases. CDR3 bases: TGCGCCAGCAGCTTGGGGACAGGGTACACAGATACGCAGTATTTT. This encodes CASSLGTGYTDTQYF.

The CDR3 nucleotides are TGTGCCTGGAGTGGACTGAAGAACACTGAAGCTTTCTTT. Protein sequence: CAWSGLKNTEAFF. J is TRBJ1-1 and V is TRBV30; D is undetermined. The CDR3 has 13 amino acids. The germline V and J ends were trimmed by 1 base and 1 base, with 7 bases remaining between them. The V gene's germline CDR1 is GTSNPN and CDR2 SVGIG (reference sequence).

J is TRBJ2-7 and V is TRBV27, with D unclear. Trimming took 3 bases from V and 5 from J, leaving 11 bases between them. The CDR3 extends over 13 amino acids. Per the germline V gene, CDR1 is MNHEY and CDR2 is SMNVEV (reference sequence). Here the CDR3 DNA reads TGTGCCAGCAGTTTTTTCGGGTCCCACGAGCAGTACTTC. It encodes CASSFFGSHEQYF.

This clone was seen a few times. The chain uses TRBV6-6 and TRBJ2-7; 12 nucleotides agree with TRBD2. Germline CDR1 and CDR2: MNHNY and SVGAGI (reference sequence). Germline trimming cut 5 bases from V and 0 bases from J; bases unmatched to any gene: 5. The CDR3 has 16 residues. CDR3 region: CASSPSGLAGSYEQYF. The CDR3 nucleotides read TGTGCCAGCAGTCCTTCGGGACTAGCGGGCTCCTACGAGCAGTACTTC.

The chain uses TRBV6-1 and TRBJ2-1, with 8 bases identical to TRBD1. Germline trimming cut 6 bases from V and 0 bases from J; bases unmatched to any gene: 4. The CDR3 is made up of 15 amino acids. Germline assignment: CDR1 MNHNS and CDR2 SASEGT. CDR3 DNA sequence: TGTGCCAGCAGGGACAGGGAGCGCTCCTACAATGAGCAGTTCTTC. The encoded protein is CASRDRERSYNEQFF.

The CDR3 sequence is CASSRTHRDREIGYTF. Here the CDR3 DNA reads TGTGCCAGCAGCAGGACTCACCGGGACAGGGAAATTGGCTACACCTTC. This chain links TRBV5-5 with TRBJ1-2, with 9 bases aligning to TRBD1. The CDR3 is 16 amino acids. Germline CDR1 reads SGHKS; CDR2 reads YYEKEE (reference sequence). The ends lost 4 bases at V and 7 bases at J; junction bases unmatched: 14.

The rearrangement uses TRBV4-2 and TRBJ1-3, with D perhaps TRBD1 (6 bases). Germline V lookup: CDR1 LGHNA, CDR2 YNFKEQ. The length of the CDR3 is 16 residues. V lost 0 bases and J lost 2, with 11 bases in between. The DNA of the CDR3 is TGTGCCAGCAGCCAAGATGGAGGGGACACTGGAAACACCATATATTTT. Its translation is CASSQDGGDTGNTIYF.

The chain combines TRBV7-9 with TRBJ1-3; no firm D call. This CDR3 region has 15 residues. Germline V lookup: CDR1 SEHNR, CDR2 FQNEAQ (reference sequence). Trimming left V 5 bases short and J 0 bases short, with 11 bases between. CDR3 sequence: CASSPPGSSGNTIYF. In DNA, the CDR3 is TGTGCCAGCAGCCCGCCTGGAAGCTCTGGAAACACCATATATTTT.

This chain uses TRBV6-1 with TRBJ2-7, with D perhaps matching TRBD1 or TRBD2 (5 bases each). Germline V gene sequence: CDR1 MNHNS, CDR2 SASEGT. The germline V and J ends were trimmed by 7 bases and 3 bases, with 19 bases remaining between them. The CDR3 runs to 15 residues. Here the CDR3 reads CASTGWVDTYYEQYV. The CDR3 DNA is TGTGCCAGCACGGGGTGGGTGGACACCTACTACGAGCAGTACGTC.

The genes are TRBV7-7 and TRBJ2-7; TRBD1 is a possible D gene (5 bases). The CDR3 contains 13 residues. Looked up from germline, CDR1 is SSHAT and CDR2 is FNYEAQ (reference sequence). V was cut by 4 bases and J by 1 base, with 8 bases left in between. The CDR3 reads CASSSQGSYEQYF. The CDR3 DNA follows: TGTGCCAGCAGCTCGCAGGGATCCTACGAGCAGTACTTC.

The chain links TRBV27 to TRBJ1-5, with a possible D match to TRBD1 (6 bases). V was cut by 5 bases and J by 6 bases, with 8 bases left in between. The CDR3 is 12 amino acids. The germline CDR1 and CDR2 sequences are MNHEY and SMNVEV (reference sequence). The CDR3 coding sequence is TGTGCCAGCAGTCTACAGGGTCAGCCCCAGCATTTT. Protein product: CASSLQGQPQHF.

The sample holds a few counts of this clone. This chain connects TRBV14 to TRBJ1-1; tentatively, D is TRBD1 (6 bases). Germline CDR1 reads SGHDN; CDR2 reads FVKESK. This CDR3 region has 18 residues. The ends were cut back, 3 bases at V and 1 base at J, with 21 bases in the middle. CDR3 sequence reads: CASSHFSLRGRRNTEAFF. The CDR3 coding sequence is TGTGCCAGCAGCCATTTTAGCCTCAGGGGCCGGAGGAACACTGAAGCTTTCTTT.